A single count supports the clone carrying this T cell receptor beta chain. As yet, its antigen is unknown. The PCR was carried out with 60 Vbeta primers and 13 Jbeta primers. TCRdb keeps only in-frame clones here, not all; method: immunoSEQ multiplex PCR. The table has about 190,000 clones, 79% seen once. The CDR3 has 14 amino acids. V shed 6 bases and J shed 2 bases, with 13 bases lying between them. Germline CDR1 reads MNHEY; CDR2 reads SVGAGI. This record comes from a study of cytomegalovirus exposure and HLA in healthy donors. Overall study: In a previous analysis, about 100 million unique TCR beta sequences were found from 170 million or so T cells. An early data release held tens of millions of unique TCRs from HLA-typed donors.

Study-wide results and caveats: Looking again later, the authors saw that most CMV-associated TCR beta chains seemed HLA-restricted.

Sequencing was done on a sample of PBMCs. This chain uses TRBV6-5 with TRBJ1-1, with D possibly matching TRBD1 (5 bases). The clonotype comes from a woman between 18 and 29 years old in good health and CMV-seronegative. DNA of the CDR3: TGTGCCAGCAGCCACAGGAAACCAAACACTGAAGCTTTCTTT. This gives the protein CASSHRKPNTEAFF.